Following are 13 T cell receptor beta chains from one sample sequenced in a study of T cells in Graves' hyperthyroidism and ophthalmopathy. RNA transcripts were the template for amplifying TCR beta CDR3 regions. First-round RT-PCR with HTBI primers amplified the TCR CDR3 region. One entry per CDR3 protein, called by TCRdb with MiXCR from the multiplex PCR reads. This table has around 700,000 distinct CDR3 sequences, 18% appearing once. The specimen was blood. The receptor set was obtained from a woman aged 45-60 years with Graves' hyperthyroidism that later progressed to Graves' ophthalmopathy.

The chain has TRBV10-3 and TRBJ1-5; 8 bases match TRBD1. V gave up 0 bases and J gave up 11 bases; unmatched junction bases: 12. The CDR3 length is 16 residues. The germline V gene has CDR1 ENHRY and CDR2 SYGVKD. The CDR3, as DNA: TGTGCCATCAGTGAGTCGAAACAGGGGGGATCGTTTGCCCAGCATTTT. Its protein product is CAISESKQGGSFAQHF.

The V call is TRBV19, the J call TRBJ2-1; the D call may be TRBD1 or TRBD2 (6 bases each). Germline CDR1 is LNHDA and CDR2 is SQIVND (reference sequence). V lost 5 bases and J 7 bases, leaving 12 bases between the germline ends. The CDR3 totals 13 residues. CDR3 sequence: CASSWGASNEQFF. The CDR3 DNA reads TGTGCCAGTAGTTGGGGGGCGAGTAATGAGCAGTTCTTC.

This clonotype showed up just a few times. The chain recombines TRBV7-8 with TRBJ2-5, with 10 positions matching TRBD1. Germline CDR1 is SGHVS and CDR2 is FQNEAQ. V dropped 5 bases and J dropped 6; count of bases not matched to a gene: 12. The CDR3 runs to 16 residues. Here the CDR3 DNA reads TGTGCCAGCAGCCCGTTCCTGACAGGGGGCCGCAAGACCCAGTACTTC. Its protein is CASSPFLTGGRKTQYF.

This sequence joins TRBV7-9 and TRBJ1-1; 7 positions agree with TRBD1. CDR3 size: 14 residues. The germline CDR1 and CDR2 sequences are SEHNR and FQNEAQ (reference sequence). V lost 5 bases, J lost 5 bases, and 8 bases stayed unmatched. The DNA for the CDR3 is TGTGCCAGCAGCCCTAATACAGGGGTTACTGAAGCTTTCTTT. Translating it yields CASSPNTGVTEAFF. The complete variable domain, with remaining parts taken from reference TRBV7-9 and TRBJ1-1, reads DTGVSQNPRHKITKRGQNVTFRCDPISEHNRLYWYRQTLGQGPEFLTYFQNEAQLEKSRLLSDRFSAERPKGSFSTLEIQRTEQGDSAMYLCASSPNTGVTEAFFGQGTRLTVV.

This clonotype was picked up many times. The genes are TRBV30 and TRBJ2-3; D tentatively fits TRBD1 or TRBD2 (6 bases each). V gave up 4 bases and J gave up 5 bases, with 25 bases separating them. Germline-derived CDR1 and CDR2 are GTSNPN and SVGIG (reference sequence). This CDR3 spans 17 amino acids. CDR3 nucleotide sequence: TGTGCCTGGAACCTCCTCAACCGGGGGCGCGAAGGAGATACGCAGTATTTT. Encoded protein: CAWNLLNRGREGDTQYF. Based on the CDR3 plus reference TRBV30 and TRBJ2-3, the full variable domain is SQTIHQWPATLVQPVGSPLSLECTVEGTSNPNLYWYRQAAGRGLQLLFYSVGIGQISSEVPQNLSASRPQDRQFILSSKKLLLSDSGFYLCAWNLLNRGREGDTQYFGPGTRLTVL.

This clonotype was found a few times. V is TRBV7-2 and J is TRBJ2-7; D gene unclear. The CDR3 covers 14 residues. Looked up from germline, CDR1 is SGHTA and CDR2 is FQGNSA. Trimming removed 1 base at V and 1 base at J, with 8 bases between. This CDR3 reads CASSLDWTSYEQYF. CDR3 bases: TGTGCCAGCAGCTTAGATTGGACGTCCTACGAGCAGTACTTC.

The genes are TRBV4-1 and TRBJ1-5; D perhaps matches TRBD1 (6 bases). Trimming cost V 0 bases and J 9 bases, with 18 bases left between them. The length of the CDR3 is 16 residues. Germline lookup yields CDR1 MGHRA and CDR2 YSYEKL. The CDR3, as DNA: TGCGCCAGCAGCCAAGATCGGGGAGAGGGGGGTTCGCCCCAGCATTTT. It translates to CASSQDRGEGGSPQHF.

The CDR3 bases are TGCAGCGTTGAAGTCACCACAGCGCCGAGCACTGAAGCTTTCTTT. Translated, it gives CSVEVTTAPSTEAFF. J is TRBJ1-1 and V is TRBV29-1; the D is unclear. Germline V gives CDR1 SQVTM, CDR2 ANQGSEA. The ends were cut back, 1 base at V and 4 bases at J, with 16 bases in the middle. This CDR3 has 15 amino acids.

This clonotype came up once. This chain uses TRBV6-7 with TRBJ2-2, with 7 bases that match TRBD1. TRBV6-7 is an ORF for which the function is uncertain. The CDR3 covers 15 residues. The trim removed 6 bases at V and 7 bases at J, leaving 11 bases unmatched. The CDR3 DNA reads as TGTGCCAGCAGCCTCTCAGGGGGAGCTAGCGGGGAGCTGTTTTTT. Protein sequence: CASSLSGGASGELFF.

The sample holds a few counts of this clonotype. This rearrangement joins TRBV15 to TRBJ2-7, with D tentatively TRBD1 (5 bases). The V end lost 3 bases, the J end lost 2 bases, and 8 bases lay between the germline ends. Germline-derived CDR1 and CDR2 are LNHNV and YYDKDF (reference sequence). This CDR3 comprises 13 residues. This CDR3 reads CATSRDKTYEQYF. DNA of the CDR3: TGTGCCACCAGCAGGGACAAGACCTACGAGCAGTACTTC.

The sample holds many counts of this clonotype. The chain recombines TRBV20-1 with TRBJ1-4; D gene unclear. CDR1 and CDR2 (germline): DFQATT, SNEGSKA (reference sequence). CDR3 size: 12 residues. V lost 6 bases, J lost 10 bases, and 15 bases lay in between. The CDR3 DNA follows: TGCAGTGCCAACCCCACAAGAGGAAAACTGTTTTTT. Translating gives CSANPTRGKLFF.

This clonotype was seen many times. The genes are TRBV7-6 and TRBJ1-1; D gene uncertain. CDR3 length equals 14 residues. The ends were cut back, 1 base at V and 1 base at J, with 7 bases in the middle. Germline V lookup: CDR1 SGHVS, CDR2 FNYEAQ. This chain's CDR3 is CASSLEDPNTEAFF. The CDR3 nucleotides are TGTGCCAGCAGCTTAGAGGACCCGAACACTGAAGCTTTCTTT.

This clonotype was observed a handful of times. The gene calls are TRBV5-1 and TRBJ1-2; D is undetermined. The CDR3 spans 15 residues. CDR1 and CDR2 from the germline V gene are SGHRS and YFSETQ. With 0 bases removed from V and 8 bases from J, the gap between germline ends came to 17 bases. CDR3 DNA sequence: TGCGCCAGCAGCTTGGGAGGGATTTTGGTTTCCGGCTACACCTTC. Residues: CASSLGGILVSGYTF.